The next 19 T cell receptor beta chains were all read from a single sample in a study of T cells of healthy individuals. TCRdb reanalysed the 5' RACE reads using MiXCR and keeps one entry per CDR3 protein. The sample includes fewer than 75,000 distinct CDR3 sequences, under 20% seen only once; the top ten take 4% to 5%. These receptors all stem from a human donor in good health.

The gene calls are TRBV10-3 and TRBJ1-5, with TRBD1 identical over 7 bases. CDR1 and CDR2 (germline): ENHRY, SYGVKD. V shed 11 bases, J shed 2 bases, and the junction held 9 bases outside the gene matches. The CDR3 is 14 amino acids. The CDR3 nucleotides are TGTGCCCCCCCGAGGACAGGACGCAATCAGCCCCAGCATTTT. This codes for CAPPRTGRNQPQHF.

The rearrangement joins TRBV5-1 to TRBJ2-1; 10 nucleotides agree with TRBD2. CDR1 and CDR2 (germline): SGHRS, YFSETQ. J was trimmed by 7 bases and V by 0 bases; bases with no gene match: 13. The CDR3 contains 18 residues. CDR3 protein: CASSLVFGGSGRQNEQFF. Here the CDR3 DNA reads TGCGCCAGCAGCTTGGTATTTGGAGGTAGCGGGAGGCAAAATGAGCAGTTCTTC.

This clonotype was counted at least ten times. The CDR3 loop is CASRWTGGSYNEQFF. CDR3 coding DNA: TGTGCCAGCAGATGGACAGGGGGCTCCTACAATGAGCAGTTCTTC. The chain has TRBV12-3 or TRBV12-4 and TRBJ2-1, with TRBD1 matching over 10 bases. The CDR3 is 15 amino acids. V was clipped by 6 bases and J by 0 bases; unmatched bases: 2.

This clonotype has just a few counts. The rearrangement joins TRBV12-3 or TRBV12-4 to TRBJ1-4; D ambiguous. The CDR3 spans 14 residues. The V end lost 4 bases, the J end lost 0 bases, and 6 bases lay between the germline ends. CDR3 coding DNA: TGTGCCAGCAGTTCCATAGCAACTAATGAAAAACTGTTTTTT. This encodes CASSSIATNEKLFF.

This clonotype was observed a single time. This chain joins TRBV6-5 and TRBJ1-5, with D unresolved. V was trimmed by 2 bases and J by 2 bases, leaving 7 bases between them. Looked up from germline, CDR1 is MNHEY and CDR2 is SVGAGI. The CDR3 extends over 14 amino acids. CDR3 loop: CASSYAWGNQPQHF. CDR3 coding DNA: TGTGCCAGCAGTTACGCCTGGGGCAATCAGCCCCAGCATTTT.

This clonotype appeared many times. The CDR3 here is CATSSAGAEQFF. In DNA form, the CDR3 reads TGTGCCACCAGTTCCGCGGGGGCAGAGCAGTTCTTC. This chain connects TRBV24-1 to TRBJ2-1; tentatively, D is TRBD2 (7 bases). Deletions cut 6 bases from V and 10 bases from J, with 12 bases between. From germline, CDR1 is KGHDR and CDR2 SFDVKD. The CDR3 length is 12 residues.

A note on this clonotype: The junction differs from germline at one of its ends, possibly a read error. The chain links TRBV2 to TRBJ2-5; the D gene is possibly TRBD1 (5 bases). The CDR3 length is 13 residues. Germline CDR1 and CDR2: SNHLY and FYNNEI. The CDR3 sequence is CASREGVKETQYF. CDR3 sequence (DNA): TGTGCCAGCAGGGAAGGGGTAAAAGAGACCCAGTACTTC.

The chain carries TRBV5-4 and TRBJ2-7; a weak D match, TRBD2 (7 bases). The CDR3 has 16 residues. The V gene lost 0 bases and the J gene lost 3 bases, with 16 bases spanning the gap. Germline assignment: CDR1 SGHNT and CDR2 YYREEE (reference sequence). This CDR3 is CASSLGVGGLVYEQYF. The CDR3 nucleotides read TGTGCCAGCAGCTTGGGTGTCGGGGGGCTAGTCTACGAGCAGTACTTC.

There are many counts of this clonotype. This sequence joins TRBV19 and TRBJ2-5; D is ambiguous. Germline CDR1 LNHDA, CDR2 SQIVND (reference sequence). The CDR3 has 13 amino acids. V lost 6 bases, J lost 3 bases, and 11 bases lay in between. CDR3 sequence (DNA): TGTGCCAGTAGACCGACATCAGAAGAGACCCAGTACTTC. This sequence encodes CASRPTSEETQYF.

This CDR3 is CASSLRLATASVYEQYF. CDR3 coding DNA: TGTGCCAGCAGTCTACGACTAGCCACTGCCTCGGTTTACGAGCAGTACTTC. The chain links TRBV27 to TRBJ2-7; 7 bases line up with TRBD2. Unmatched junction bases numbered 17, after V lost 5 bases and J lost 4 bases. Looked up from germline, CDR1 is MNHEY and CDR2 is SMNVEV (reference sequence). This CDR3 is 17 amino acids long.

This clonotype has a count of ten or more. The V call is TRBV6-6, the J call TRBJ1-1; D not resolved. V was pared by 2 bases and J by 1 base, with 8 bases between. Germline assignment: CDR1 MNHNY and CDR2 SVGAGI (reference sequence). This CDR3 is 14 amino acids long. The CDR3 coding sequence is TGTGCCAGCAGTTACCCCGGAAAGAACACTGAAGCTTTCTTT. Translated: CASSYPGKNTEAFF.

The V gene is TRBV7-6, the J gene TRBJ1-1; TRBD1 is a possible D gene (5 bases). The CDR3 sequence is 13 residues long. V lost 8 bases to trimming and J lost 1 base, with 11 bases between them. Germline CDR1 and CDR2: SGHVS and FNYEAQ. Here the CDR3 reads CASSGYANTEAFF. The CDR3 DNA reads TGTGCCAGCTCAGGGTACGCGAACACTGAAGCTTTCTTT.

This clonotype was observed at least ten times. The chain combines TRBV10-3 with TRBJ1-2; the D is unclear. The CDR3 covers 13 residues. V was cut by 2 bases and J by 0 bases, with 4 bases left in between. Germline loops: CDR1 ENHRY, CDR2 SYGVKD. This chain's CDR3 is CAISEDTNYGYTF. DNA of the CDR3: TGTGCCATCAGTGAGGACACTAACTATGGCTACACCTTC.

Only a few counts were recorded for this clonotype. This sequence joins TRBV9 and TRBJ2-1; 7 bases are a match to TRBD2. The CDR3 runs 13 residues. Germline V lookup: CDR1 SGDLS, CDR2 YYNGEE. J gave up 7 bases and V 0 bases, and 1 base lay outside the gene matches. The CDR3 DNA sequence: TGTGCCAGCAGCGTAGCGGGGGGAAATGAGCAGTTCTTC. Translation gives CASSVAGGNEQFF. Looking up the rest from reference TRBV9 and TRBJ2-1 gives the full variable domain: DSGVTQTPKHLITATGQRVTLRCSPRSGDLSVYWYQQSLDQGLQFLIQYYNGEERAKGNILERFSAQQFPDLHSELNLSSLELGDSALYFCASSVAGGNEQFFGPGTRLTVL.

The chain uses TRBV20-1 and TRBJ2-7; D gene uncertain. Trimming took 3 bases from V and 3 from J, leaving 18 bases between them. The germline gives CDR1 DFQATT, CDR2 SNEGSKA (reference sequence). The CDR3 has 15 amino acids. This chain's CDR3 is CSASSGWGKDYEQYF. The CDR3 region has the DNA TGCAGTGCTAGTTCCGGCTGGGGTAAAGACTACGAGCAGTACTTC.

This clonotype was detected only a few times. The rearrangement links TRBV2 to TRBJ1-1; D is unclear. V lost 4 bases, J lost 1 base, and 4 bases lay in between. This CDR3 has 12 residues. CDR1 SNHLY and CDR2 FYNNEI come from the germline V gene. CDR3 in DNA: TGTGCCAGCAGTGCAGAGAACACTGAAGCTTTCTTT. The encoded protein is CASSAENTEAFF.

The CDR3 here is CSARGSGSGANVLTF. The CDR3 DNA follows: TGCAGTGCTAGAGGTTCTGGGTCTGGGGCCAACGTCCTGACTTTC. The chain is built from TRBV20-1 and TRBJ2-6; D remains unclear. CDR1 and CDR2 (germline): DFQATT, SNEGSKA (reference sequence). The germline V and J ends were trimmed by 1 base and 1 base, with 8 bases remaining between them. This CDR3 is 15 amino acids long.

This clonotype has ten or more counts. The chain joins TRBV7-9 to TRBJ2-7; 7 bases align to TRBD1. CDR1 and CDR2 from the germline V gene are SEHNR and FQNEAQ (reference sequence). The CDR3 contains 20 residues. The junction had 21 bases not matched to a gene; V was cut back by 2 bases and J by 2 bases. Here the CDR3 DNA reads TGTGCCAGCAGCTTATTTATAGCATTCGGGACAGCTTCTACGGCCTACGAGCAGTACTTC. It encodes CASSLFIAFGTASTAYEQYF.

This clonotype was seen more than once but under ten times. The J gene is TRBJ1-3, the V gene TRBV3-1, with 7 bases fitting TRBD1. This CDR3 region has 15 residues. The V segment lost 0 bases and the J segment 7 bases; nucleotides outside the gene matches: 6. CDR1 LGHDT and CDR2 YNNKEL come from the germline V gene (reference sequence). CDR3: CASSQEVAGGNTIYF. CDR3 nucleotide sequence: TGTGCCAGCAGCCAAGAAGTGGCAGGGGGGAACACCATATATTTT.